Described below is a single TCR beta chain sequence and its context. Which antigen it targets is not known. No much larger clone exists at a distance of one base, and base qualities are not known. The data derive from a study of blood T cell repertoires in COVID-19 (dated by TCRdb to 2020 to 2022). For the study in its entirety: The collaborator samples originated in the United States, Italy and Spain and spanned the acute and convalescent phases of COVID-19. Samples came from the ongoing ImmuneRACE study (first 160 participants) plus 1,254 subjects from 6 global collaborators. Where HLA class I and class II types were available, the types were taken from metadata supplied by the sample provider, not from assay-based typing. The repertoires were made available in a free public database intended to serve as a resource for research on the immune response to SARS-CoV-2. The dataset comprised deeply sampled blood TCRbeta repertoires from subjects exposed to, actively infected with, or recovered from COVID-19. The material from the prospective study consisted of cDNA or gDNA derived from T cells, B-cell-depleted T cells, or PBMCs. Sample metadata almost always included a de-identified subject ID, COVID-19 status, age in years and sex.

TCRbeta CDR3 regions were amplified from genomic DNA by means of the immunoSEQ Assay, a bias-controlled multiplex PCR. The authors processed their data as follows. Nucleated cell counts per sample were estimated from amplification of reference gene primers within the assay. To quantify the absolute abundance of each unique TCRbeta CDR3 rearrangement, sequence reads were collapsed and filtered. For each sample, productive Simpson clonality was calculated as the square root of Simpson's diversity index over productive rearrangements. TCRdb re-hosts the immuneACCESS table, in-frame sequences only. Its copies lack some clones; in the studies checked, an unresolved V gene accounts for under half of them, and the cause for the rest is not known. V, J and clone size are taken as reported in that table, and D and trimming were inferred from the DNA itself. For this sample the table gives about 280,000 clones, of which around 88% were detected only once. The top ten hold 6% to 7% of the sample.

Enrolling through a virtual design, the prospective study's participants ranged in age from roughly 18 to 95 years and lived across 24 United States geographic areas. To assign participants to cohorts, the prospective study relied on clinical history that participants themselves reported in a screening survey and a study questionnaire. ImmuneRACE Cohort 3 recovered participants were defined by two consecutive negative NP/OP PCR tests, healthcare professional clearance, or symptom resolution. Each participant in the prospective study had whole blood, serum and a nasopharyngeal or oropharyngeal swab collected by mobile phlebotomists. Participants in the prospective study had the option to provide additional blood draws and questionnaires over an approximately two-month period. Before DNA extraction, blood samples from the prospective study were shipped at room temperature or frozen. There are 14 amino acids in the CDR3, from cysteine to phenylalanine inclusive. Only the CDR3 DNA stays, 42 bases, in frame from base 1. In the germline V gene (reference sequence), CDR1 corresponds to LNHNV and CDR2 to YYDKDF. The germline V end is reduced by 0 bases and the J end by 3 bases; junction bases left unmatched: 1.

The paper's findings and limits, for the study overall: The quantity of clinical and demographic metadata differed by source and by participant and was supplied without curation.

This sequence originates from a woman between 40 and 55 years old who had recovered from COVID-19. Sequenced: PBMCs or T cells enriched from blood (not recorded which). The chain couples TRBV15 to TRBJ2-5; 7 middle bases align to TRBD2. The DNA is as follows: TGTGCCACCAGCAGAGATCGGGGGGAAGAGACCCAGTACTTC. Its amino acids are CATSRDRGEETQYF.